Listed below are T cell receptor beta chains from one sample, sequenced in a study of blood T cell repertoires in COVID-19. Assay used: immunoSEQ multiplex PCR; TCRdb lists only in-frame clones, some missing. The data show roughly 240,000 clones, just under 90% seen once. Sequencing was performed on PBMCs or T cells enriched from blood (not recorded which). The receptors originated from a man aged 50 or older who had been exposed to COVID-19. The CDR3 runs from the conserved cysteine through the conserved F or W. A D gene is named only where the DNA matches it firmly. Not all rows give a size; the values are once, few, many and, for expanded clones, a class.

clone_size j_call v_call d_call cdr3_aa
. TRBJ1-1 TRBV7-3 . CASRSAGGSIVVF
. TRBJ2-5 TRBV5-1 TRBD2 CASSSGTSLETQYF
. TRBJ1-3 TRBV6-2/TRBV6-3 TRBD1 CASSSDRGPNGNTIYF
. TRBJ1-2 TRBV3-1/TRBV3-2 . CASSQGWGETYGYTF
. TRBJ2-1 TRBV15 TRBD2 CATSREGTSELDNEQFF
once TRBJ1-1 TRBV6-5 TRBD1 CASSPQGQGQTEAFF
once TRBJ2-1 TRBV5-1 TRBD2 CASSLTSFNNEQFF
. TRBJ1-6 TRBV14 . CASSQDVPQGYNSPLHF
. TRBJ1-1 TRBV29-1 . CSASTRRRNTEAFF
. TRBJ2-3 TRBV7-3 . CASSLTPRGGTDTQYF
once TRBJ1-6 TRBV5-4 TRBD1 CASSLVITGALNSPLHF
once TRBJ1-5 TRBV15 TRBD1 CATSGTVIQPQHF
. TRBJ2-2 TRBV28 . CASSSQATGELFF
. TRBJ2-3 TRBV30 TRBD1 CAWSFRGSADTQYF
. TRBJ1-1 TRBV6-5 TRBD1 CASSNRGGRNTEAFF
. TRBJ1-4 TRBV6-5 . CASNPGNVYEKLFF
. TRBJ1-5 TRBV3-1/TRBV3-2 . CASSQDAGNNQPQHF
. TRBJ2-3 TRBV27 . CASSPQGLASTDTQYF
few TRBJ1-5 TRBV28 . CASSLRGQPQHF
. TRBJ1-1 TRBV2 . CASRSYESAFF
. TRBJ1-5 TRBV27 . CASRKLRGGFGSNQPQHF
. TRBJ2-5 TRBV5-4 . CASSYGSGETQYF
. TRBJ2-3 TRBV3-1/TRBV3-2 . CASSQASTDTQYF
. TRBJ1-3 TRBV28 . CASSSLGAKGNTIYF
. TRBJ2-1 TRBV14 . CASSQDSGGEQFF
. TRBJ2-3 TRBV24-1 TRBD1 CATSDGGQGADTQYF
. TRBJ2-3 TRBV28 TRBD1 CASRPTGGGTDTQYF
. TRBJ2-2 TRBV5-4 TRBD1 CASSLASGQGNTGELFF
. TRBJ1-6 TRBV3-1/TRBV3-2 . CASSIAGSSGSPLHF
. TRBJ1-2 TRBV25-1 TRBD1 CASSVAGGANYGYTF
. TRBJ1-4 TRBV5-1 . CASRSGANEKLFF
. TRBJ2-5 TRBV9 TRBD2 CASSVSSGGLQETQYF
. TRBJ1-1 TRBV5-1 TRBD1 CASSFGTGFDTEAFF
once TRBJ1-3 TRBV11-2 TRBD1 CASSRQGAAGNTIYF
few TRBJ1-5 TRBV10-3 TRBD1 CAISRDRVGNQPQHF
. TRBJ1-2 TRBV9 . CASSVGGSGYGYTF
. TRBJ2-7 TRBV5-1 . CASKINEANEQYF
. TRBJ1-3 TRBV10-1 TRBD1 CASSSGTDTGNTIYF
. TRBJ2-5 TRBV6-2/TRBV6-3 TRBD2 CASSYSPDYSGGAPETQYF
. TRBJ2-5 TRBV5-1 . CASSVGTHEETQYF
. TRBJ2-5 TRBV29-1 TRBD1 CSVGQGLVETQYF
. TRBJ1-1 TRBV14 . CASSSSLNTEAFF
. TRBJ1-1 TRBV18 . CASSPATMNTEAFF
. TRBJ1-2 TRBV15 . CATSRNRGGGRQDGYTF
once TRBJ2-1 TRBV28 . CASSSPGGGEYNEQFF
. TRBJ2-1 TRBV6-6 TRBD2 CASSSGASYNEQFF